This TCR beta chain derives from a study of response to subunit inactivated influenza vaccine. MiXCR was run by TCRdb on the RT-PCR reads, yielding one entry per CDR3 protein. The table has a few hundred thousand distinct CDR3 sequences, 14% seen once. Remarks on this clonotype: The target antigen is unknown.

V lost 3 bases and J 2 bases, leaving 11 bases between the germline ends. Germline values: CDR1 SGHTA, CDR2 FQGNSA. The CDR3 has 14 residues. Findings and limits, study-wide: That few new T cells are recruited by each seasonal influenza vaccination was the authors' suggestion.

The rearrangement links TRBV7-2 to TRBJ2-7; maybe TRBD2 (6 bases). The sequencing used PBMCs from blood, collected 11 to 12 days after vaccination. This sequence was found in a man aged 50-60 years who received an inactivated influenza vaccine. CDR3 sequence: CASSFAPGAYEQYF. The CDR3 DNA reads TGTGCCAGCAGCTTCGCCCCGGGGGCCTACGAGCAGTACTTC.